This T cell receptor (beta chain) derives from a study of cytomegalovirus exposure and HLA in healthy donors. Study in general: About 85 million unique TCR sequences came from HLA-typed donors in an early release. Study-wide results and caveats: The number of N-insertions in an Asian-associated ancestry cluster was reportedly below the roughly 620-donor mean in a later analysis. When analyzed later, a missense DCLRE1C variant was found to be linked to TCR beta V- and J-gene trimming. For most TCR beta V segments, an earlier analysis put the productive rate at about 87% or about 30% of the time.

The CDR3 runs 15 residues. Losses at the gene ends were 0 bases for V and 6 bases for J; bases not matched to a gene: 8. CDR1 is SGHTS, CDR2 YDEGEE, per germline. In the case of this clone: Its antigen is not identified.

A multiplex PCR was run with 60 Vbeta primers and 13 Jbeta primers. Clones were sequenced by immunoSEQ multiplex PCR, and TCRdb holds only the in-frame ones, with some missing. Here the sample table reports under 95,000 clones. The sequence was collected from a man younger than 35 in good health and CMV-seropositive. Sequencing input: PBMCs. V is TRBV5-8 and J is TRBJ1-1; 7 nucleotides line up with TRBD1. The CDR3 nucleotides read TGTGCCAGCAGCTTGGGCGACAGGGTAGCGGCTGAAGCTTTCTTT. The encoded protein is CASSLGDRVAAEAFF.